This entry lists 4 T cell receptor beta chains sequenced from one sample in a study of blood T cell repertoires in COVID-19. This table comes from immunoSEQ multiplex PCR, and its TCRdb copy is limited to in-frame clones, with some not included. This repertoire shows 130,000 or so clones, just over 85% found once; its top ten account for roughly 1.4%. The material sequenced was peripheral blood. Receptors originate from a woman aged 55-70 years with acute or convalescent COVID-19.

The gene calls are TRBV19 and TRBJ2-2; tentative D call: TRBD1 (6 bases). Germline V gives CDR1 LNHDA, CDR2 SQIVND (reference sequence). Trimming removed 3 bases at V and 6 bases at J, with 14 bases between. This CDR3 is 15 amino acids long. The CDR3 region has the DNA TGTGCCAGTAGTATCGTTGTAGGGGGTGCCGGGGAGCTGTTTTTT. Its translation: CASSIVVGGAGELFF.

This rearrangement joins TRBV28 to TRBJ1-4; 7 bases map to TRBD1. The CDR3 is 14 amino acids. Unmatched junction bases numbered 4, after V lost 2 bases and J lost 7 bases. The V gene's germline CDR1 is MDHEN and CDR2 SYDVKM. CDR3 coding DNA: TGTGCCAGCAGTTTAACAGGGGATAGTGAAAAACTGTTTTTT. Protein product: CASSLTGDSEKLFF.

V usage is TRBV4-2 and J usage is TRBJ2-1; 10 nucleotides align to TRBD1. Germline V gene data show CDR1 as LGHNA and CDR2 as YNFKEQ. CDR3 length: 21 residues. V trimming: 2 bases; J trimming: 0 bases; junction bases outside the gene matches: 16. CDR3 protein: CASSQPTPGQGPQSSYNEQFF. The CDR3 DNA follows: TGTGCCAGCAGCCAACCAACTCCGGGACAGGGGCCCCAAAGCTCCTACAATGAGCAGTTCTTC.

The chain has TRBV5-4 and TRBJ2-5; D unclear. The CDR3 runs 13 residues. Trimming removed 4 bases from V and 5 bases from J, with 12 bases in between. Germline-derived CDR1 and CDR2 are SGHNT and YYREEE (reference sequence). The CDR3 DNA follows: TGTGCCAGCAGCCCCGCAGGCCATGAGACCCAGTACTTC. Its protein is CASSPAGHETQYF.